This TCR beta chain was observed in a study of blood T cell repertoires in COVID-19. The repertoire was sequenced with immunoSEQ multiplex PCR; TCRdb's copy has only in-frame clones and lacks some. The table lists around 180,000 clones, about four fifths of them singletons, with more than 10% in the top ten. V lost 0 bases and J 4 bases, leaving 20 bases between the germline ends. Germline CDR1 reads SGHTA; CDR2 reads FQGNSA. CDR3 size: 18 residues. Sample: PBMCs or T cells enriched from blood (not recorded which). The genes are TRBV7-2 and TRBJ2-3, with TRBD2 as a possible D gene (5 bases). This clonotype originated in a man aged 50-59 years who had recovered from COVID-19. The CDR3, as DNA: TGTGCCAGCAGCTTAGCGCCTGCGGGTCCGGGAAGTTCAGATACGCAGTATTTT. Translating it yields CASSLAPAGPGSSDTQYF.